These 6 T cell receptor beta chains share one sample of origin, sequenced in a study of CD4 and CD8 cells across lung adenocarcinoma regions. Each CDR3 protein is one row after TCRdb ran MiXCR on the PCR reads. The top ten hold more than 20% of the sample, which has nearly 4,000 distinct CDR3 sequences, 45% to 60% seen once. Sequenced material: CD4+ T cells from the margin of a lung tumor. The receptors come from a female donor with lung adenocarcinoma. The CD4 and CD8 labels of this study may be unreliable.

The chain recombines TRBV4-1 with TRBJ2-3, with D possibly matching TRBD2 (6 bases). Germline V gives CDR1 MGHRA, CDR2 YSYEKL. V was cut by 4 bases and J by 11 bases, with 22 bases left in between. The CDR3 runs 15 residues. CDR3 amino acids: CASSLSGGTKDMQYF. The CDR3 DNA reads as TGCGCCAGCAGCCTCTCCGGGGGTACCAAAGACATGCAGTATTTT.

The V call is TRBV12-3 or TRBV12-4, the J call TRBJ2-1; 7 positions match TRBD2. There are 15 residues in the CDR3. V gave up 7 bases and J gave up 2 bases; unmatched junction bases: 8. The CDR3 DNA reads TGTGCCAGCACTCTGGGGGGGGGGGCCTACAATGAGCAGTTCTTC. Its translation is CASTLGGGAYNEQFF.

A few counts support this clonotype. CDR3 DNA sequence: TGTGCCAGCAGACCGGGACTAGCGGAGTCCTACAATGAGCAGTTCTTC. Translation gives CASRPGLAESYNEQFF. The chain carries TRBV27 and TRBJ2-1; 11 nucleotides match TRBD2. The germline CDR1 and CDR2 sequences are MNHEY and SMNVEV (reference sequence). V trimming: 6 bases; J trimming: 1 base; junction bases outside the gene matches: 5. The CDR3 is 16 amino acids.

This clonotype was seen only a few times. A read error is likely, as this CDR3 ends without the conserved phenylalanine or tryptophan. The DNA is left out, because the CDR3 cannot be placed on it with certainty; the CDR3 is given as TCRdb lists it. This CDR3 reads CASSEQGSVGMGPA. The gene calls are TRBV25-1 and TRBJ2-3; TRBD1, the table's D call, lacks a check against the DNA. With termini counted, the CDR3 has 14 amino acids. Germline V gives CDR1 MGHDK, CDR2 SYGVNS.

J is TRBJ2-3 and V is TRBV6-4; either TRBD1 or TRBD2 may supply D (5 bases each). The CDR3 contains 16 residues. Germline V CDR1 and CDR2: MRHNA, SNTAGT. Trimming removed 2 bases at V and 0 bases at J, with 12 bases between. This CDR3 is CASSDGVEGSTDTQYF. CDR3 sequence (DNA): TGTGCCAGCAGTGACGGAGTCGAGGGGAGCACAGATACGCAGTATTTT.

Details on this clonotype: One base away lies a much larger clone, so this may be a sequencing read error. The J gene is TRBJ2-5, the V gene TRBV6-1; D might be TRBD2 (6 bases). The CDR3 spans 15 residues. V was pared by 7 bases and J by 11 bases, with 26 bases between. Per the germline V gene, CDR1 is MNHNS and CDR2 is SASEGT. The CDR3 nucleotides read TGTGCCAGCACCCTAGGAGCGGGCTCCTACAATGAGCAGTACTTC. Translating it yields CASTLGAGSYNEQYF.